The clone carrying this TCR beta chain was seen ten or more times. Its antigen is not identified. A universal primer site was added by template switching, and unique molecular identifiers were carried by the cDNA. TCRdb re-called the 5' RACE reads with MiXCR, one entry per CDR3 protein. The sample shows around 230,000 distinct CDR3 sequences, roughly a tenth of them seen only once. Deletions cut 6 bases from V and 3 bases from J, with 14 bases between. The CDR3 is 14 residues long. Germline-derived CDR1 and CDR2 are MNHNS and SASEGT. This sample was included in a study of identical twins. The study, taken as a whole, reports: Sequences that were beta out-of-frame showed weaker excess twin sharing. Cross-sectional statistical analysis was relied on for the conclusions, without the same donors being followed. Because invariant MAIT and iNKT cells could be present, zero-insertion analyses could be partly confounded.

The TCR originated in a woman between 18 and 29 years old in good health. Material for sequencing was memory (CD45RO+) T cells sorted from blood. This chain links TRBV6-1 with TRBJ1-2, with a weak D call TRBD1 (5 bases). CDR3: CASSRGGGDYGYTF. CDR3 sequence (DNA): TGTGCCAGCAGCCGAGGTGGGGGAGACTATGGCTACACCTTC.